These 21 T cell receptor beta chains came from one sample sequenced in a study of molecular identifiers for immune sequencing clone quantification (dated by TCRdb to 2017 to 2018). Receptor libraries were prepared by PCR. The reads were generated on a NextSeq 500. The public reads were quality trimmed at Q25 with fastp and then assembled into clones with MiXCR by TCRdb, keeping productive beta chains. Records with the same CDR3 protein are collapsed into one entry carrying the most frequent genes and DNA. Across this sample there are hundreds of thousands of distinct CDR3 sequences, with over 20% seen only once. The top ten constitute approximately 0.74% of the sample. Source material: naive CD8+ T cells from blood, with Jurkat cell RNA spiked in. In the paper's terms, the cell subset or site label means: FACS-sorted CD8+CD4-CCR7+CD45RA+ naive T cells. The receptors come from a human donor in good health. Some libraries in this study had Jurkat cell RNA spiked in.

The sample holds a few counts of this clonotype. The CDR3 bases are TGCAGTGCTAGAGGGCCTACCTCCTACGAGCAGTACTTC. This translates into CSARGPTSYEQYF. The genes are TRBV20-1 and TRBJ2-7, with D uncertain. Deletions cut 1 base from V and 0 bases from J, with 7 bases between. CDR3 length: 13 residues. Germline V gene data show CDR1 as DFQATT and CDR2 as SNEGSKA (reference sequence).

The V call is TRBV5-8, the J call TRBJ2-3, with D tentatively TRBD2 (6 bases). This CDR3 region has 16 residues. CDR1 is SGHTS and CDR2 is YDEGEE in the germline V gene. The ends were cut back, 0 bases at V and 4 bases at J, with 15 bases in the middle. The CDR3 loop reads CASSLEGLGSSDTQYF. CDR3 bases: TGTGCCAGCAGCTTGGAGGGACTGGGGTCTTCAGATACGCAGTATTTT.

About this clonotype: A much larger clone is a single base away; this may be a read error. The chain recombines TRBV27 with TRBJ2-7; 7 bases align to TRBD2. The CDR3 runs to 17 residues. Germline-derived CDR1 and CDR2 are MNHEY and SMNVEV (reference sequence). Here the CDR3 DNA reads TGTGCCGGCAGTTTAATCGGTACGGGGGAGGGCCACTACGAGCAGTACTTC. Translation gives CAGSLIGTGEGHYEQYF.

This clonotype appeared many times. The CDR3 loop is CSAGGRIDTEAFF. CDR3 DNA: TGCAGTGCTGGAGGGAGGATCGACACTGAAGCTTTCTTT. The chain is built from TRBV20-1 and TRBJ1-1; no clear D. The CDR3 spans 13 residues. Germline assignment: CDR1 DFQATT and CDR2 SNEGSKA (reference sequence). The germline V and J ends were trimmed by 5 bases and 3 bases, with 13 bases remaining between them.

The DNA of the CDR3 is TGTGCCAGCAGCTTAGGGGGCTCCAGCTTTCCGAATGAAAAACTGTTTTTT. This sequence encodes CASSLGGSSFPNEKLFF. The rearrangement links TRBV11-2 to TRBJ1-4; maybe TRBD1 (5 bases). V was pared by 1 base and J by 5 bases, with 17 bases between. The CDR3 covers 17 residues. Looked up from germline, CDR1 is SGHAT and CDR2 is FQNNGV.

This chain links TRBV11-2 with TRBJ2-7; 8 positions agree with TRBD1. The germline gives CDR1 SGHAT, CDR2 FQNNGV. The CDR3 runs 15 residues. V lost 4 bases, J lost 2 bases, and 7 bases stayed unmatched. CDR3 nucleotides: TGTGCCAGCAGCTCAGGGACAGGCCGCCCCTACGAGCAGTACTTC. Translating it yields CASSSGTGRPYEQYF.

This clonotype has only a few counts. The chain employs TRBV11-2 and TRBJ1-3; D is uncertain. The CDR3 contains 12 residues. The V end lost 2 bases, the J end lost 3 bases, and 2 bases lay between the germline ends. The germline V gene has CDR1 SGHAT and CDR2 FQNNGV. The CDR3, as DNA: TGTGCCAGCAGCTTAAATGGAAACACCATATATTTT. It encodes CASSLNGNTIYF. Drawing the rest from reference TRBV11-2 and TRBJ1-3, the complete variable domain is EAGVAQSPRYKIIEKRQSVAFWCNPISGHATLYWYQQILGQGPKLLIQFQNNGVVDDSQLPKDRFSAERLKGVDSTLKIQPAKLEDSAVYLCASSLNGNTIYFGEGSWLTVV.

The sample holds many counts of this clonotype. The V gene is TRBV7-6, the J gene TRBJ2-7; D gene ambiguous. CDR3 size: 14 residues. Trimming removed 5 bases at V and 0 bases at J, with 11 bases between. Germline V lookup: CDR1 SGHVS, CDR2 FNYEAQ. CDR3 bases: TGTGCCAGCAGCAGTCCCGAGGACTCCTACGAGCAGTACTTC. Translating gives CASSSPEDSYEQYF. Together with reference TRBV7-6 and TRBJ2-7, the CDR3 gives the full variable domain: GAGVSQSPRYKVTKRGQDVALRCDPISGHVSLYWYRQALGQGPEFLTYFNYEAQQDKSGLPNDRFSAERPEGSISTLTIQRTEQRDSAMYRCASSSPEDSYEQYFGPGTRLTVT.

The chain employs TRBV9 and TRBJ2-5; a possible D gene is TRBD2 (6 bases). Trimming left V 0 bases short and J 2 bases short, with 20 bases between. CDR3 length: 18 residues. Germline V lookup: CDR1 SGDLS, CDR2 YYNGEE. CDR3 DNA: TGTGCCAGCAGCGTAGCCGGGATCCAAGTGGGGGGACAAGAGACCCAGTACTTC. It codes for CASSVAGIQVGGQETQYF.

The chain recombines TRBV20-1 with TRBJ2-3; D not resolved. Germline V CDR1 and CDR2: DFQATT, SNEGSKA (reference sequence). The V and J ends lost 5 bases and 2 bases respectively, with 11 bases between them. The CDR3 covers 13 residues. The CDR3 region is CSAWSEYTDTQYF. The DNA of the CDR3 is TGCAGTGCTTGGAGCGAATACACAGATACGCAGTATTTT.

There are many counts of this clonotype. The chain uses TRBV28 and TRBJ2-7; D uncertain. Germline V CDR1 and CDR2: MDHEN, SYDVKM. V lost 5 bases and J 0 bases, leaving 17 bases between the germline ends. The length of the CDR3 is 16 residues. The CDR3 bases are TGTGCCAGCAGTCCCGACGGCCTTACCGACTCCTACGAGCAGTACTTC. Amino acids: CASSPDGLTDSYEQYF.

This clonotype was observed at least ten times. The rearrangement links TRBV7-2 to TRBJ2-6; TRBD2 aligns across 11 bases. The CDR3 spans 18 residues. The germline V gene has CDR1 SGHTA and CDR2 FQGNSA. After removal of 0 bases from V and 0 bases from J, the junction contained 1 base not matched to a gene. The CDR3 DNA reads TGTGCCAGCAGCTTAGCTAGCGGGGGGGCCTCTGGGGCCAACGTCCTGACTTTC. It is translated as CASSLASGGASGANVLTF.

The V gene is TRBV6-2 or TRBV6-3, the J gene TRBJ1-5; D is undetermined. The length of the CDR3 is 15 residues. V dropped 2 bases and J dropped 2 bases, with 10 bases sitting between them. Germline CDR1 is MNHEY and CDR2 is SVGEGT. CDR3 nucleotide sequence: TGTGCCAGCAGTTACGAACCTCGGGGCAATCAGCCCCAGCATTTT. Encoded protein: CASSYEPRGNQPQHF.

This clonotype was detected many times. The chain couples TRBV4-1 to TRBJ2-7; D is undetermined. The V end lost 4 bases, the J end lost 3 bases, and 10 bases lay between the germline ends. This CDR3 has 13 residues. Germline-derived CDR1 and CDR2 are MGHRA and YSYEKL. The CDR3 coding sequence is TGCGCCAGCAGCCGGATTTTTAACTACGAGCAGTACTTC. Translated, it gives CASSRIFNYEQYF.

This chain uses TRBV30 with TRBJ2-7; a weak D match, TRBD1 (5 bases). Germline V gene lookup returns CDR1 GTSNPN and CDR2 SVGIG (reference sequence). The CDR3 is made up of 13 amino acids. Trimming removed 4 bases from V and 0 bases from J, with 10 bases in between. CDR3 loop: CAWTQGASYEQYF. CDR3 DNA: TGTGCCTGGACCCAGGGCGCCTCCTACGAGCAGTACTTC.

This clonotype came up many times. As DNA, the CDR3 is TGCGCCAGCAGCCAAGCAGGGACAGCTCTCTATGGCTACACCTTC. Translated: CASSQAGTALYGYTF. The gene calls are TRBV4-1 and TRBJ1-2; 7 bases are shared with TRBD1. CDR1 is MGHRA, CDR2 YSYEKL, per germline. With 1 base clipped from V and 4 bases from J, the junction kept 6 bases outside the gene matches. CDR3 length equals 15 residues.

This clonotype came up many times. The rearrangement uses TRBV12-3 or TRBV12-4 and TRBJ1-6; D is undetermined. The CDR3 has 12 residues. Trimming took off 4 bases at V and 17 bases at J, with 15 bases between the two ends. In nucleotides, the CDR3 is TGTGCCAGCAGTTCGTCCGGGTATAGATTCCACTTT. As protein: CASSSSGYRFHF.

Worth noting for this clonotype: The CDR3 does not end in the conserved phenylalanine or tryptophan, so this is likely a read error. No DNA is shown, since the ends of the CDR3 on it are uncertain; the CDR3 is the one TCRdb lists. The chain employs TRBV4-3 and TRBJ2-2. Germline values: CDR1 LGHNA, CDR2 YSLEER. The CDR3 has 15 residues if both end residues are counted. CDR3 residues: CASSHQLTNTGELFI.

CDR3 protein: CASSFDLGRYEQYF. CDR3 DNA sequence: TGTGCCAGCAGCTTTGACCTGGGGAGGTACGAGCAGTACTTC. The V gene is TRBV7-2, the J gene TRBJ2-7; weak D call: TRBD2 (6 bases). Germline CDR1 SGHTA, CDR2 FQGNSA. V was shortened by 3 bases and J by 4 bases, with 13 bases between the two germline ends. CDR3 length equals 14 residues.

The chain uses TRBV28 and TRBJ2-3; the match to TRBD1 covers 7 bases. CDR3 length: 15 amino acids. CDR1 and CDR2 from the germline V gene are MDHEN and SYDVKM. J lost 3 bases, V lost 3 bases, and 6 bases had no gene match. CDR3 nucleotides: TGTGCCAGCAGTTTGGATAACAGGGGAACAGATACGCAGTATTTT. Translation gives CASSLDNRGTDTQYF.

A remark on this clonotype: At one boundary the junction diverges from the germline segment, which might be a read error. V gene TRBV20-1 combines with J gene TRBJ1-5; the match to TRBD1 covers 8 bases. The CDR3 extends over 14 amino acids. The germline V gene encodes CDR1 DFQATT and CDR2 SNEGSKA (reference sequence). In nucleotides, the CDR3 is TGCAGTGCCTCAGGGCCAGGGGGCAATCAGCCCCGGCATTTT. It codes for CSASGPGGNQPRHF.